This T cell receptor (beta chain) was profiled in a study of cytomegalovirus exposure and HLA in healthy donors. Study-level findings and limits: Specificity for CMV antigens was confirmed in vitro for a few of the CMV-associated chains.

60 Vbeta and 13 Jbeta primers were used in PCR. Measured with immunoSEQ multiplex PCR; TCRdb has only the in-frame clones, and not every one. This table holds around 120,000 clones, 70% to 80% found once. V dropped 5 bases and J dropped 7; count of bases not matched to a gene: 7. Germline V lookup: CDR1 MNHEY, CDR2 SVGAGI. CDR3 length: 13 amino acids. Concerning this clone: Its target is unknown.

The chain joins TRBV6-5 to TRBJ2-7; 8 bases align to TRBD2. The TCR sequence derives from a middle-aged woman in good health and CMV-seropositive. Source material: PBMCs. The CDR3 DNA reads TGTGCCAGCAGTCAGCGGGAGCTTTTGGAGCAGTACTTC. Translation: CASSQRELLEQYF.